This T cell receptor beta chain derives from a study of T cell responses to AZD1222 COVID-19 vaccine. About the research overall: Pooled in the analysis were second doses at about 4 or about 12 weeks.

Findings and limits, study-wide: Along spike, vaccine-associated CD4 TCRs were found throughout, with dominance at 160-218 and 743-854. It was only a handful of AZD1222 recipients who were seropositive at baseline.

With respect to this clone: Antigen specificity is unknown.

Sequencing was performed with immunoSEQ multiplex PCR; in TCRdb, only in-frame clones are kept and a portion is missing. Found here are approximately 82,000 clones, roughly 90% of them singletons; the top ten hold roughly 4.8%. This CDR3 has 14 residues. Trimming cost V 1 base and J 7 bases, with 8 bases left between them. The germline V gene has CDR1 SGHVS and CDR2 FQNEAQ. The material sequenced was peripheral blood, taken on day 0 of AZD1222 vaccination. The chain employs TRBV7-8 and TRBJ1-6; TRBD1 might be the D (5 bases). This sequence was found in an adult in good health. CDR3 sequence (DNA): TGTGCCAGCAGCTTAGTGGGGGGAAATTCACCCCTCCACTTT. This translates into CASSLVGGNSPLHF.